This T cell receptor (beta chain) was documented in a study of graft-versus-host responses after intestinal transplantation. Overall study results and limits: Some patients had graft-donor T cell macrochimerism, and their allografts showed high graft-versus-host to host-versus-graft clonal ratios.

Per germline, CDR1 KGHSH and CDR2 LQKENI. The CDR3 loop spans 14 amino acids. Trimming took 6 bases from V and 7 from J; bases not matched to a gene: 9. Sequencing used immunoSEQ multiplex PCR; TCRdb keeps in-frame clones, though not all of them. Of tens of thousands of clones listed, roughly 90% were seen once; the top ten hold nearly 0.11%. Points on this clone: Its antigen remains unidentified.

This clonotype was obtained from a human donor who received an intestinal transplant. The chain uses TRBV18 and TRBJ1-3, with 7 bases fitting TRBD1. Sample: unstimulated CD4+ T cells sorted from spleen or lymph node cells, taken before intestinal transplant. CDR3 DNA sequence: TGTGCCAGCTCCCCAGACAGGGTCGGCAACACCATATATTTT. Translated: CASSPDRVGNTIYF.